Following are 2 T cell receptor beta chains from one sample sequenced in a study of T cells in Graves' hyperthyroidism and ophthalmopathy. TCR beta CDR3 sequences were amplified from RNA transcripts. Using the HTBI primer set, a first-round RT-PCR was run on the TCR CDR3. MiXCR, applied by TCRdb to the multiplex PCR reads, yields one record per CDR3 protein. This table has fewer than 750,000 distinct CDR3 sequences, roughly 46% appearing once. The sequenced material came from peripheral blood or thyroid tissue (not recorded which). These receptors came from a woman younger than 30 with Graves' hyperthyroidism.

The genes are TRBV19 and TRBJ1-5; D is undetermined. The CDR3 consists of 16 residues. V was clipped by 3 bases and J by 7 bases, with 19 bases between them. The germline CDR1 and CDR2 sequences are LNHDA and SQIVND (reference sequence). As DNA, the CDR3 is TGTGCCAGTAGTATTTTGGGCTCTAGGGTCTGGCAGCCCCAGCATTTT. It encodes CASSILGSRVWQPQHF.

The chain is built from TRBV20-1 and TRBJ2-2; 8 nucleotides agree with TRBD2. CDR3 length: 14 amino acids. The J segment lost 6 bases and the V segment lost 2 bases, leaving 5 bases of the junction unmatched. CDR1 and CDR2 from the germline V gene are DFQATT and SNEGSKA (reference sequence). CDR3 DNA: TGCAGTGCTAGAAGCGGGAGTTTCCCCGGGGAGCTGTTTTTT. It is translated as CSARSGSFPGELFF.